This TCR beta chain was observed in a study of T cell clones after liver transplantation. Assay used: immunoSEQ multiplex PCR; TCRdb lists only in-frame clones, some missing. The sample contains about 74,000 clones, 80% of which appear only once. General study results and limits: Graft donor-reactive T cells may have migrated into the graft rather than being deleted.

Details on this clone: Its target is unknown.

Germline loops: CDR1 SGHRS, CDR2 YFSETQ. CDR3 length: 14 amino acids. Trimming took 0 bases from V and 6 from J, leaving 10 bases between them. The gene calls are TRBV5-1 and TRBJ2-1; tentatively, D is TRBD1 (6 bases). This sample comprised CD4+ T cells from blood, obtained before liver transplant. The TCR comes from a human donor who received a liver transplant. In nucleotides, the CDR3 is TGCGCCAGCAGCTTGGAACAGGGCGGCAATGAGCAGTTCTTC. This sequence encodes CASSLEQGGNEQFF.